The 2 T cell receptor beta chains listed next were all sequenced from one sample in a study of T cells in Graves' hyperthyroidism and ophthalmopathy. TCR beta CDR3 region amplification was performed from RNA transcripts. The HTBI primer set was used in a first-round RT-PCR of the TCR CDR3. From the multiplex PCR reads, TCRdb called clonotypes with MiXCR, one entry per CDR3 protein. Of 600,000 or so distinct CDR3 sequences detected, around 16% appear once; the ten largest clones hold approximately 3.8%. Sequences were obtained from blood. All receptors come from a woman in her 30s with Graves' hyperthyroidism.

This clonotype was found many times. The chain carries TRBV13 and TRBJ2-3, with TRBD2 identical over 11 bases. The germline CDR1 and CDR2 sequences are PRHDT and FYEKMQ (reference sequence). This CDR3 comprises 15 residues. V shed 5 bases, J shed 3 bases, and the junction held 4 bases outside the gene matches. CDR3 sequence: CASSAGLAETDTQYF. CDR3 in DNA: TGTGCCAGCAGCGCGGGACTAGCGGAGACAGATACGCAGTATTTT.

This clonotype has a count of ten or more. The rearrangement joins TRBV7-2 to TRBJ1-2; TRBD1 matches at 9 bases. The CDR3 is made up of 14 amino acids. The trim removed 4 bases at V and 6 bases at J, leaving 6 bases unmatched. CDR1 and CDR2 from the germline V gene are SGHTA and FQGNSA. The CDR3 loop is CASSSSTGGDGYTF. The CDR3 coding sequence is TGTGCCAGCAGCTCCTCTACAGGGGGCGATGGCTACACCTTC.